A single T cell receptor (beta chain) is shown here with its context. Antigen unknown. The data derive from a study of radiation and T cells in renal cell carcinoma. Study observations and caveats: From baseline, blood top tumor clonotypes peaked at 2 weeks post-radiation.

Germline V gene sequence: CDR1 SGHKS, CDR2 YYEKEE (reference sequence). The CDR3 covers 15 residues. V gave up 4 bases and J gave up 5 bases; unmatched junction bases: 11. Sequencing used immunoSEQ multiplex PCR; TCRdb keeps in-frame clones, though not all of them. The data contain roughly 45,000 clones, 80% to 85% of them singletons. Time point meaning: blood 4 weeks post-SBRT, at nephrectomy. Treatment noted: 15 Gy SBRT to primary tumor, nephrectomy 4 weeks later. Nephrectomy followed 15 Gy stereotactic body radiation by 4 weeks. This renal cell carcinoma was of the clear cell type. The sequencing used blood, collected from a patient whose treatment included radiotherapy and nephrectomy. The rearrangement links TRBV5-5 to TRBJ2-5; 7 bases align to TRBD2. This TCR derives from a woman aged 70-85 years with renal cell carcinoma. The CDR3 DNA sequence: TGTGCCAGCAGCCGGGAGTGGGAGGGACGCGAGACCCAGTACTTC. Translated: CASSREWEGRETQYF. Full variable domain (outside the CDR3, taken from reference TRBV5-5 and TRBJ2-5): DAGVTQSPTHLIKTRGQQVTLRCSPISGHKSVSWYQQVLGQGPQFIFQYYEKEERGRGNFPDRFSARQFPNYSSELNVNALLLGDSALYLCASSREWEGRETQYFGPGTRLLVL.